This passage covers 7 T cell receptor beta chains from one sample sequenced in a study of spatial heterogeneity in lung cancer. TCRdb re-derived calls from the 5' RACE reads in MiXCR, one entry per CDR3 protein. The sample yields around 10,000 distinct CDR3 sequences, roughly 3.8% seen once. Regarding time point: sample taken at primary tumor resection. From tumor, nontumor lung or frozen PBMC, whole RNA was taken unsorted for sequencing. This material consisted of normal lung tissue next to the tumor, taken at surgery. These receptors were taken from a male donor with early-stage non-small cell lung cancer.

This clonotype occurred many times. This chain's CDR3 is CSARDVGSGGSNEQFF. CDR3 coding DNA: TGCAGTGCTAGAGATGTTGGTAGCGGGGGGTCCAATGAGCAGTTCTTC. The chain uses TRBV20-1 and TRBJ2-1, with 10 nucleotides matching TRBD2. The V gene end was trimmed by 0 bases and the J gene end by 6 bases; junction bases not matched to a gene: 8. This CDR3 comprises 16 residues. Germline V CDR1 and CDR2: DFQATT, SNEGSKA (reference sequence).

The table lists this clonotype with many counts. V usage is TRBV13 and J usage is TRBJ2-7, with D uncertain. This CDR3 region has 14 residues. Trimming removed 5 bases from V and 0 bases from J, with 11 bases in between. Germline loops: CDR1 PRHDT, CDR2 FYEKMQ (reference sequence). As DNA, the CDR3 is TGTGCCAGCAGCGCCCGCTTGGCCTCCTACGAGCAGTACTTC. This sequence encodes CASSARLASYEQYF.

This clonotype was seen many times. CDR3 in DNA: TGCAGTGCTAGAGAGGGGGGAAGCTCCTACAATGAGCAGTTCTTC. It encodes CSAREGGSSYNEQFF. V usage is TRBV20-1 and J usage is TRBJ2-1; D is perhaps TRBD2 (6 bases). With 0 bases removed from V and 0 bases from J, the gap between germline ends came to 9 bases. CDR3 length: 15 amino acids. The V gene's germline CDR1 is DFQATT and CDR2 SNEGSKA (reference sequence).

By its share, this clonotype is medium-sized. V and J are TRBV20-1 and TRBJ2-7; D is undetermined. Trimming removed 1 base at V and 3 bases at J, with 13 bases between. There are 14 residues in the CDR3. Germline loops: CDR1 DFQATT, CDR2 SNEGSKA (reference sequence). This chain's CDR3 is CSARGEAEHYEQYF. For the CDR3, the DNA is TGCAGTGCTAGAGGTGAGGCTGAACACTACGAGCAGTACTTC.

The chain uses TRBV5-4 and TRBJ2-2; D possibly uses TRBD1 or TRBD2 (5 bases each). CDR1 and CDR2 from the germline V gene are SGHNT and YYREEE (reference sequence). V gave up 4 bases and J gave up 0 bases, with 10 bases separating them. The CDR3 spans 15 residues. In nucleotides, the CDR3 is TGTGCCAGCAGCCGGGACCCGACGAACACCGGGGAGCTGTTTTTT. Residues: CASSRDPTNTGELFF.

The chain recombines TRBV3-1 with TRBJ2-2; 9 nucleotides align to TRBD2. Per germline, CDR1 LGHDT and CDR2 YNNKEL (reference sequence). CDR3 length: 16 residues. V lost 4 bases and J lost 4; bases outside the gene matches: 7. The CDR3 loop is CASSRGLASRTGELFF. The CDR3 nucleotides are TGTGCCAGCAGCCGAGGACTAGCGAGTCGCACCGGGGAGCTGTTTTTT.

This clonotype occurred many times. The rearrangement links TRBV7-9 to TRBJ1-5, with D unclear. Germline CDR1 and CDR2: SEHNR and FQNEAQ (reference sequence). Trimming removed 2 bases from V and 3 bases from J, with 11 bases in between. The length of the CDR3 is 15 residues. The CDR3 DNA is TGTGCCAGCAGCTTAAATGAGGGAATCAATCAGCCCCAGCATTTT. This codes for CASSLNEGINQPQHF. Variable domain in full (rest from reference TRBV7-9 and TRBJ1-5): DTGVSQNPRHKITKRGQNVTFRCDPISEHNRLYWYRQTLGQGPEFLTYFQNEAQLEKSRLLSDRFSAERPKGSFSTLEIQRTEQGDSAMYLCASSLNEGINQPQHFGDGTRLSIL.